This T cell receptor (beta chain) emerged from a study of blood T cell repertoires in COVID-19. In the study overall: From T cells, B-cell-depleted T cells, or PBMCs came the material, which was cDNA or gDNA.

The assay was immunoSEQ multiplex PCR, and TCRdb's table has in-frame clones only and misses some. This table has 200,000 or so clones, about 88% appearing once. V was trimmed by 3 bases and J by 4 bases, leaving 13 bases between them. Germline V gives CDR1 MDHEN, CDR2 SYDVKM. CDR3 length equals 14 residues. This clone is a singleton in its sample. The specimen was peripheral blood. This receptor was obtained from a man between 65 and 80 years old with acute or convalescent COVID-19. This chain uses TRBV28 with TRBJ2-7; perhaps TRBD2 as D (5 bases). CDR3 protein: CASSFHVGIYEQYF. The DNA for the CDR3 is TGTGCCAGCAGTTTTCATGTCGGGATTTACGAGCAGTACTTC.